The source of this T cell receptor beta chain is a study of control samples from healthy donors and cancer patients (TCRdb year 2020). The method behind the library was the immunoSEQ multiplex PCR assay. TCRdb mirrors the immuneACCESS table, restricted to in-frame sequences. Some clones are absent from its copies; in checked studies, under half trace to an unresolved V gene, and the reason for the others is unknown. This sample has roughly 130,000 clones in its table, and 75% to 95% of those were observed once. The leading ten clones occupy 2% to 2.5% of the sample. This clone showed up just a few times. Its cognate antigen has yet to be identified. No quality values exist for individual bases; no much larger clone is one base distant. The CDR3 numbers 16 residues from cysteine through phenylalanine. Only the CDR3 part of the read is kept: 48 bases, read in frame from the first base. Unmatched junction bases come to 4, with V trimmed by 3 bases and J by 0 bases. CDR1 SGHRS and CDR2 YFSETQ were looked up in the germline V gene.

Sequencing was performed on blood. This receptor was taken from a man between 18 and 29 years old in good health. This chain is built from TRBV5-1 and TRBJ2-2; TRBD1 agrees with 8 junctional bases. The nucleotides are TGCGCCAGCAGCTGGGACAGGCTAGCGAACACCGGGGAGCTGTTTTTT. This is translated as CASSWDRLANTGELFF.